The entry below gives a single TCR beta chain sequence along with its context. The entry originates in a study of T cell clusters in autoimmune cytopenias. TRB rearrangements were amplified by touch-down multiplex PCR with mixed TRB-A/B primers. TCRdb reprocessed the multiplex PCR reads and keeps a single row for each CDR3 protein, giving no DNA. This table lists some 4,500 distinct CDR3 sequences. The CDR3 is 17 residues long. The V gene's germline CDR1 is SGHRS and CDR2 YFSETQ. Each sample's input was around 250 ng genomic DNA, roughly 40,000 genome equivalents. The source material was peripheral blood. This TCR was sampled from a human donor with an autoimmune cytopenia or autoimmune hepatitis (not recorded which). The chain combines TRBV5-1 with TRBJ2-5; TCRdb's assignment of TRBD2 cannot be checked, as there is no DNA. CDR3 residues: CASSYGTSGGFRETQYF.